This entry lists 31 T cell receptor beta chains sequenced from one sample in a study of shared clonotypes between healthy human individuals. Data came from immunoSEQ multiplex PCR; TCRdb stores just in-frame clones and leaves some out. The sample lists approximately 470,000 clones, about 72% occurring once. Sequencing used PBMCs. The receptors were gathered from a woman between 40 and 55 years old in good health. Some clones in this sample may be carry-over from other donors' samples.

The chain joins TRBV7-9 to TRBJ2-1; TRBD2 matches at 11 bases. Germline CDR1 SEHNR, CDR2 FQNEAQ (reference sequence). CDR3 length: 18 residues. Germline trimming cut 5 bases from V and 2 bases from J; bases unmatched to any gene: 11. Here the CDR3 DNA reads TGTGCCAGCAGCCTTCCCTTTGGTAGCGGGAGGGCCTACAATGAGCAGTTCTTC. This encodes CASSLPFGSGRAYNEQFF.

Written as DNA, the CDR3 is TGTGCCAGCAGCTTAAAGACGGGAAACACTGAAGCTTTCTTT. It yields the protein CASSLKTGNTEAFF. This rearrangement joins TRBV5-5 to TRBJ1-1; D uncertain. This CDR3 region has 14 residues. Deletions cut 2 bases from V and 2 bases from J, with 10 bases between. Germline V gives CDR1 SGHKS, CDR2 YYEKEE (reference sequence).

The chain joins TRBV18 to TRBJ2-1, with 8 bases that match TRBD2. V trimming: 3 bases; J trimming: 9 bases; junction bases outside the gene matches: 13. The CDR3 has 16 amino acids. Germline V lookup: CDR1 KGHSH, CDR2 LQKENI. CDR3 loop: CASSPQISGDRVEQFF. The DNA of the CDR3 is TGTGCCAGCTCACCCCAGATTAGCGGGGACCGGGTTGAGCAGTTCTTC. Complete variable domain (other parts from reference TRBV18 and TRBJ2-1): NAGVMQNPRHLVRRRGQEARLRCSPMKGHSHVYWYRQLPEEGLKFMVYLQKENIIDESGMPKERFSAEFPKEGPSILRIQQVVRGDSAAYFCASSPQISGDRVEQFFGPGTRLTVL.

The chain recombines TRBV25-1 with TRBJ1-6; no firm D call. CDR3 length: 14 amino acids. The V gene lost 2 bases and the J gene lost 10 bases, with 12 bases spanning the gap. CDR1 MGHDK and CDR2 SYGVNS come from the germline V gene. The CDR3, as DNA: TGTGCCAGCAGTGAAGCAGTAGGCTCCTCACCCCTCCACTTT. Its translation: CASSEAVGSSPLHF.

V and J are TRBV6-5 and TRBJ2-7; 10 nucleotides agree with TRBD2. Looked up from germline, CDR1 is MNHEY and CDR2 is SVGAGI. This CDR3 has 15 amino acids. V was clipped by 0 bases and J by 4 bases; unmatched bases: 3. CDR3 residues: CASSYSSGRWYEQYF. CDR3 nucleotide sequence: TGTGCCAGCAGTTACTCTAGCGGGAGGTGGTACGAGCAGTACTTC.

The chain has TRBV9 and TRBJ2-7, with 13 bases lining up with TRBD2. The CDR3 has 15 amino acids. Germline loops: CDR1 SGDLS, CDR2 YYNGEE. Trimming took 0 bases from V and 3 from J; bases not matched to a gene: 0. CDR3 loop: CASSVGLAGGYEQYF. In nucleotides, the CDR3 is TGTGCCAGCAGCGTAGGACTAGCGGGGGGCTACGAGCAGTACTTC. Full variable domain (rest looked up from reference TRBV9 and TRBJ2-7): DSGVTQTPKHLITATGQRVTLRCSPRSGDLSVYWYQQSLDQGLQFLIQYYNGEERAKGNILERFSAQQFPDLHSELNLSSLELGDSALYFCASSVGLAGGYEQYFGPGTRLTVT.

This clone occurred a few times. The chain joins TRBV5-1 to TRBJ1-1, with D hard to call. The V end was cut by 0 bases, the J end by 0 bases, with 6 bases between. The CDR3 extends over 14 amino acids. Germline V CDR1 and CDR2: SGHRS, YFSETQ. CDR3 coding DNA: TGCGCCAGCAGCTTGGGACCTTTGAACACTGAAGCTTTCTTT. Protein: CASSLGPLNTEAFF.

This sequence joins TRBV6-1 and TRBJ2-7; no firm D call. Germline assignment: CDR1 MNHNS and CDR2 SASEGT. V lost 3 bases to trimming and J lost 2 bases, with 14 bases between them. The CDR3 loop spans 15 amino acids. The CDR3 nucleotides read TGTGCCAGCAGTGAGACACGGGCCGGAACCTACGAGCAGTACTTC. Encoded protein: CASSETRAGTYEQYF.

This chain's CDR3 is CASSLVATNEKLFF. The CDR3 DNA is TGTGCCAGCAGCTTGGTAGCTACTAATGAAAAACTGTTTTTT. This rearrangement joins TRBV5-6 to TRBJ1-4; no firm D call. Germline assignment: CDR1 SGHDT and CDR2 YYEEEE. Trimming pared 0 bases from V and 2 bases from J, leaving 5 bases between. The CDR3 loop spans 14 amino acids.

The chain carries TRBV27 and TRBJ2-5, with 16 bases identical to TRBD2. Germline V gene sequence: CDR1 MNHEY, CDR2 SMNVEV (reference sequence). This CDR3 comprises 14 residues. The V and J ends lost 8 bases and 11 bases, in that order; junction bases with no gene match: 8. The CDR3 DNA sequence: TGTGCCAGCGCCTCCGGGACTAGCGGGAGGGGGCAGTACTTC. This translates into CASASGTSGRGQYF.

The V call is TRBV7-2, the J call TRBJ2-3; D gene unclear. V was trimmed by 5 bases and J by 3 bases, leaving 12 bases between them. The CDR3 extends over 14 amino acids. CDR1 is SGHTA, CDR2 FQGNSA, per germline. The CDR3: CASSPYRRTDTQYF. CDR3 nucleotides: TGTGCCAGCAGCCCATACCGTAGGACAGATACGCAGTATTTT.

This sequence joins TRBV27 and TRBJ2-7; D is unclear. Trimming stripped 1 base from V and 2 bases from J, with 9 bases between. The CDR3 loop spans 14 amino acids. Germline CDR1 and CDR2: MNHEY and SMNVEV (reference sequence). The CDR3 region has the DNA TGTGCCAGCAGTTTATGGGAAACCCCCTACGAGCAGTACTTC. Translating it yields CASSLWETPYEQYF.

A word on this clone: A far larger clone differs by one base, so this is likely a read error. Additional DNA sequences in this sample encode the identical CDR3. V is TRBV30 and J is TRBJ2-3; no firm D call. The CDR3 length is 12 residues. The germline V gene encodes CDR1 GTSNPN and CDR2 SVGIG (reference sequence). The chain's CDR3 is CAWSIGLVGSSF. In DNA form, the CDR3 reads TGTGCCTGGAGTATAGGATTAGTAGGTTCTTCTTTT.

The chain couples TRBV28 to TRBJ2-1; 7 nucleotides agree with TRBD2. The CDR3 runs 16 residues. The V gene end was trimmed by 3 bases and the J gene end by 7 bases; junction bases not matched to a gene: 12. Germline assignment: CDR1 MDHEN and CDR2 SYDVKM. The CDR3 loop is CASSFNDWTRANEQFF. The CDR3 DNA sequence: TGTGCCAGCAGTTTTAACGACTGGACTAGGGCTAATGAGCAGTTCTTC.

As to this clone: This sample also contains other DNA sequences that code for the same CDR3. V is TRBV7-3 and J is TRBJ1-5; D not resolved. Germline V gene lookup returns CDR1 SGHTA and CDR2 FQGTGA. Trimming took off 0 bases at V and 4 bases at J, with 4 bases between the two ends. The CDR3 consists of 13 residues. The CDR3 region is CASSLTLNQPQHF. DNA for the CDR3: TGTGCCAGCAGCTTAACGTTAAATCAGCCCCAGCATTTT.

This chain joins TRBV7-6 and TRBJ2-1; no clear D gene. The CDR3 is 14 residues long. With 2 bases removed from V and 0 bases from J, the gap between germline ends came to 5 bases. Germline V lookup: CDR1 SGHVS, CDR2 FNYEAQ. DNA of the CDR3: TGTGCCAGCAGCTTAAGTAGCTCCTACAATGAGCAGTTCTTC. Its translation: CASSLSSSYNEQFF.

Written as DNA, the CDR3 is TGTGCCAGCAGCTTATCGCGGGAGCCCTACGAGCAGTACTTC. Amino acids: CASSLSREPYEQYF. This chain joins TRBV11-1 and TRBJ2-7; 7 positions match TRBD2. This CDR3 is built from 14 residues. The trim removed 2 bases at V and 2 bases at J, leaving 3 bases unmatched. In germline, CDR1 is SGHAT, CDR2 FQDESV (reference sequence).

The chain couples TRBV5-1 to TRBJ2-7; D is uncertain. Trimming took off 3 bases at V and 2 bases at J, with 6 bases between the two ends. The CDR3 loop spans 12 amino acids. The germline V gene encodes CDR1 SGHRS and CDR2 YFSETQ. The CDR3: CASSSGTYEQYF. CDR3 nucleotide sequence: TGCGCCAGCAGCTCGGGCACCTACGAGCAGTACTTC.

This clone was recorded many times. DNA of the CDR3: TGTGCCAGCACTCCAGCCGGGACAGGTGCCTCCTACGAGCAGTACTTC. Translation gives CASTPAGTGASYEQYF. V usage is TRBV28 and J usage is TRBJ2-7; the match to TRBD1 covers 8 bases. The junction had 11 bases not matched to a gene; V was cut back by 7 bases and J by 0 bases. CDR3 size: 16 residues. Germline CDR1 is MDHEN and CDR2 is SYDVKM.

The chain links TRBV5-1 to TRBJ2-7; D is unclear. The germline V gene encodes CDR1 SGHRS and CDR2 YFSETQ. CDR3 length equals 15 residues. V lost 1 base to trimming and J lost 0 bases, with 11 bases between them. Here the CDR3 reads CASSLYQPSSYEQYF. CDR3 in DNA: TGCGCCAGCAGCTTGTACCAGCCCAGCTCCTACGAGCAGTACTTC.

V is TRBV28 and J is TRBJ1-3, with D tentatively TRBD1 (6 bases). Germline V lookup: CDR1 MDHEN, CDR2 SYDVKM. Trimming pared 6 bases from V and 2 bases from J, leaving 14 bases between. CDR3 length: 15 amino acids. The CDR3 DNA is TGTGCCAGCAGGTACAGGGCAGCAACTGGAAACACCATATATTTT. Its protein product is CASRYRAATGNTIYF.

The chain employs TRBV30 and TRBJ1-1, with D possibly being TRBD1 (6 bases). The CDR3 is made up of 14 amino acids. V lost 3 bases to trimming and J lost 2 bases, with 13 bases between them. From germline, CDR1 is GTSNPN and CDR2 SVGIG (reference sequence). CDR3 sequence: CAWSGRGRNTEAFF. The CDR3 DNA reads as TGTGCCTGGAGCGGCAGGGGCCGAAACACTGAAGCTTTCTTT.

This clone appeared a single time. The chain's CDR3 is CASSSGQDSYEQYF. CDR3 coding DNA: TGTGCCAGCAGCTCGGGACAAGACTCCTACGAGCAGTACTTC. The genes are TRBV7-3 and TRBJ2-7; the D gene is possibly TRBD1 (6 bases). This CDR3 spans 14 amino acids. With 4 bases removed from V and 0 bases from J, the gap between germline ends came to 10 bases. The germline CDR1 and CDR2 sequences are SGHTA and FQGTGA. Drawing the rest from reference TRBV7-3 and TRBJ2-7, the complete variable domain is GAGVSQTPSNKVTEKGKYVELRCDPISGHTALYWYRQSLGQGPEFLIYFQGTGAADDSGLPNDRFFAVRPEGSVSTLKIQRTERGDSAVYLCASSSGQDSYEQYFGPGTRLTVT.

This sequence joins TRBV30 and TRBJ2-5; D may be TRBD1 or TRBD2 (6 bases each). V lost 6 bases and J lost 5, with 25 bases in between. CDR1 is GTSNPN and CDR2 is SVGIG in the germline V gene (reference sequence). This CDR3 contains 16 residues. In DNA, the CDR3 is TGTGCCTGCCGCCCCCTGGACAGTGGGGGGATGGAGACCCAGTACTTC. Translated, it gives CACRPLDSGGMETQYF.

Ten or more counts support this clone. The J gene is TRBJ1-1, the V gene TRBV30; possible D gene TRBD1, 6 bases. The CDR3 sequence is 14 residues long. CDR1 is GTSNPN and CDR2 is SVGIG in the germline V gene (reference sequence). V shed 2 bases and J shed 4 bases, with 14 bases lying between them. CDR3 coding DNA: TGTGCCTGGAGTACCACCACAGGGAGCACTGAAGCTTTCTTT. Translated: CAWSTTTGSTEAFF.

This chain's CDR3 is CASSLASGTTTGELFF. The CDR3 bases are TGTGCCAGCAGCTTAGCTTCCGGGACTACCACCGGGGAGCTGTTTTTT. The chain has TRBV11-1 and TRBJ2-2; 7 positions agree with TRBD2. V trimming: 0 bases; J trimming: 4 bases; junction bases outside the gene matches: 5. Germline V gene data show CDR1 as SGHAT and CDR2 as FQDESV (reference sequence). This CDR3 has 16 residues.

V and J are TRBV21-1 and TRBJ2-6; the tabulated D call, TRBD2, remains unverified against the DNA. TRBV21-1 counts as a pseudogene. The CDR3 is made up of 18 amino acids. The CDR3 nucleotides are TGTGCCAGCAGCAAAGCGGAGCTACCTGGCGCTGGGGCCAACGTCCTGACTTTC. Amino acid sequence: CASSKAELPGAGANVLTF.

The gene calls are TRBV5-1 and TRBJ2-1, with TRBD2 matching 10 bases. The CDR3 consists of 15 residues. The V gene end was trimmed by 4 bases and the J gene end by 7 bases; junction bases not matched to a gene: 8. The germline V gene has CDR1 SGHRS and CDR2 YFSETQ. CDR3 amino acids: CASSKLAGENNEQFF. CDR3 coding DNA: TGCGCCAGCAGCAAGCTAGCGGGAGAGAATAATGAGCAGTTCTTC.

This chain uses TRBV5-1 with TRBJ2-1; a possible D gene is TRBD2 (6 bases). Deletions cut 2 bases from V and 0 bases from J, with 9 bases between. The germline V gene has CDR1 SGHRS and CDR2 YFSETQ. The CDR3 is made up of 15 amino acids. The CDR3 loop is CASSFLASSYNEQFF. CDR3 nucleotides: TGCGCCAGCAGCTTTCTAGCGAGCTCCTACAATGAGCAGTTCTTC. The full variable domain, completed using reference TRBV5-1 and TRBJ2-1, is KAGVTQTPRYLIKTRGQQVTLSCSPISGHRSVSWYQQTPGQGLQFLFEYFSETQRNKGNFPGRFSGRQFSNSRSEMNVSTLELGDSALYLCASSFLASSYNEQFFGPGTRLTVL.

The chain couples TRBV2 to TRBJ2-6; D gene uncertain. Trimming left V 8 bases short and J 1 base short, with 18 bases between. CDR3 size: 17 residues. Per germline, CDR1 SNHLY and CDR2 FYNNEI. The CDR3 DNA reads as TGTGCCAGCGGATACGTCGGGCGAGGATCTGGGGCCAACGTCCTGACTTTC. Translated: CASGYVGRGSGANVLTF.

The rearrangement joins TRBV5-1 to TRBJ1-2; no firm D call. The CDR3 runs to 17 residues. Germline V gene data show CDR1 as SGHRS and CDR2 as YFSETQ. The ends were cut back, 0 bases at V and 1 base at J, with 16 bases in the middle. CDR3 sequence (DNA): TGCGCCAGCAGCTTGGGACACTCAACAACCGATAACTATGGCTACACCTTC. Amino acid sequence: CASSLGHSTTDNYGYTF.